These 28 T cell receptor beta chains were all obtained from the same sample, sequenced in a study of shared clonotypes between healthy human individuals. CD45RO negativity and positive selection for CCR7 defined naive CD8 cells, a population that excluded terminally differentiated effector memory CD45RA+ cells. Sequencing used immunoSEQ multiplex PCR; TCRdb keeps in-frame clones, though not all of them. The table includes some 1,900,000 clones, 85% to 95% detected once. The sequenced sample was naive CD8+ T cells sorted from blood. Every receptor here comes from a man in his late teens or twenties in good health.

Details on this clone: Additional DNA sequences in this sample encode the identical CDR3. The V call is TRBV18, the J call TRBJ2-7; D remains unclear. The CDR3 extends over 13 amino acids. With 0 bases removed from V and 1 base from J, the gap between germline ends came to 4 bases. Looked up from germline, CDR1 is KGHSH and CDR2 is LQKENI. Here the CDR3 reads CASSPPESYEQYF. The DNA of the CDR3 is TGTGCCAGCTCACCACCAGAATCCTACGAGCAGTACTTC. The whole variable domain, filled in from reference TRBV18 and TRBJ2-7, reads NAGVMQNPRHLVRRRGQEARLRCSPMKGHSHVYWYRQLPEEGLKFMVYLQKENIIDESGMPKERFSAEFPKEGPSILRIQQVVRGDSAAYFCASSPPESYEQYFGPGTRLTVT.

The genes are TRBV27 and TRBJ1-3; TRBD1 aligns across 7 bases. Germline CDR1 reads MNHEY; CDR2 reads SMNVEV (reference sequence). V was clipped by 5 bases and J by 6 bases; unmatched bases: 13. The CDR3 is 16 amino acids. The CDR3 DNA follows: TGTGCCAGCAGTCCCTCGCAGGGGGAGATTGCAAACACCATATATTTT. Translated, it gives CASSPSQGEIANTIYF.

The chain recombines TRBV25-1 with TRBJ2-3; D gene uncertain. The germline V gene has CDR1 MGHDK and CDR2 SYGVNS. This CDR3 has 13 amino acids. V was trimmed by 6 bases and J by 4 bases, leaving 11 bases between them. The CDR3 here is CASRQAQADTQYF. Written as DNA, the CDR3 is TGTGCCAGCAGGCAAGCCCAGGCAGATACGCAGTATTTT.

The V gene is TRBV4-3, the J gene TRBJ2-5; D gene uncertain. Germline CDR1 is LGHNA and CDR2 is YSLEER. V lost 0 bases, J lost 2 bases, and 16 bases lay in between. CDR3 length: 17 amino acids. The CDR3, as DNA: TGCGCCAGCAGCCAAGAACGAGATGGGATCCAACAAGAGACCCAGTACTTC. It translates to CASSQERDGIQQETQYF.

The rearrangement links TRBV30 to TRBJ2-5; D may match TRBD1 or TRBD2 (5 bases each). Trimming stripped 5 bases from V and 3 bases from J, with 13 bases between. Per germline, CDR1 GTSNPN and CDR2 SVGIG (reference sequence). The CDR3 spans 13 residues. DNA of the CDR3: TGTGCCTGGGCCGAGGGGAATGAAGAGACCCAGTACTTC. Amino acids: CAWAEGNEETQYF.

In nucleotides, the CDR3 is TGTGCCAGCAGTAACCTTGTCGGGGGGGCCTACGAGCAGTACTTC. It yields the protein CASSNLVGGAYEQYF. This chain uses TRBV6-5 with TRBJ2-7; 8 bases match TRBD2. Looked up from germline, CDR1 is MNHEY and CDR2 is SVGAGI. V lost 5 bases, J lost 2 bases, and 8 bases stayed unmatched. The CDR3 is made up of 15 amino acids.

The chain links TRBV4-3 to TRBJ2-7, with 12 bases that match TRBD2. From germline, CDR1 is LGHNA and CDR2 YSLEER. J was trimmed by 5 bases and V by 2 bases; bases with no gene match: 4. The CDR3 length is 15 residues. As DNA, the CDR3 is TGCGCCAGCAGCCAATTTAGACTAGCGGGAGACGAGCAGTACTTC. It is translated as CASSQFRLAGDEQYF.

The gene calls are TRBV15 and TRBJ1-2, with D possibly being TRBD1 (5 bases). The CDR3 has 13 residues. The V and J ends lost 5 bases and 0 bases respectively, with 7 bases between them. CDR1 is LNHNV, CDR2 YYDKDF, per germline (reference sequence). The CDR3 DNA reads TGTGCCACCAGCGAGACAGCTAACTATGGCTACACCTTC. It encodes CATSETANYGYTF.

The V gene is TRBV28, the J gene TRBJ2-7; tentative D call: TRBD2 (7 bases). The CDR3 is 15 amino acids. Trimming shortened V by 2 bases and J by 1 base, and 12 bases separated the two germline ends. Germline CDR1 and CDR2: MDHEN and SYDVKM. In nucleotides, the CDR3 is TGTGCCAGCAGTTTAAGGGGGGGCCGTTCCTACGAGCAGTACTTC. Amino acid sequence: CASSLRGGRSYEQYF.

This chain links TRBV30 with TRBJ2-5; D is perhaps TRBD2 (5 bases). The CDR3 extends over 13 amino acids. Trimming left V 2 bases short and J 2 bases short, with 9 bases between. The germline CDR1 and CDR2 sequences are GTSNPN and SVGIG (reference sequence). CDR3 loop: CAWSSGVQETQYF. The DNA for the CDR3 is TGTGCCTGGAGTTCCGGGGTTCAAGAGACCCAGTACTTC.

The rearrangement joins TRBV5-1 to TRBJ2-2; D may be TRBD1 (6 bases). CDR1 and CDR2 (germline): SGHRS, YFSETQ. This CDR3 is built from 16 residues. V lost 1 base and J lost 5, with 15 bases in between. In DNA, the CDR3 is TGCGCCAGCAGCTTGATAGCTGGGGGCGATACCGGGGAGCTGTTTTTT. The encoded protein is CASSLIAGGDTGELFF. The entire variable domain, with the rest obtained from reference TRBV5-1 and TRBJ2-2, is as follows: KAGVTQTPRYLIKTRGQQVTLSCSPISGHRSVSWYQQTPGQGLQFLFEYFSETQRNKGNFPGRFSGRQFSNSRSEMNVSTLELGDSALYLCASSLIAGGDTGELFFGEGSRLTVL.

This clone was seen only once. This sequence joins TRBV4-3 and TRBJ2-1; D remains unclear. Between the trimmed V and J ends, which lost 0 bases and 2 bases, there was a span of 11 bases. From germline, CDR1 is LGHNA and CDR2 YSLEER. CDR3 size: 16 residues. CDR3 nucleotide sequence: TGCGCCAGCAGCCAAGAAAGCCTACCCACCTACAATGAGCAGTTCTTC. It encodes CASSQESLPTYNEQFF.

This clone was seen once. The chain carries TRBV2 and TRBJ2-2; D uncertain. Looked up from germline, CDR1 is SNHLY and CDR2 is FYNNEI. V gave up 7 bases and J gave up 3 bases, with 12 bases separating them. There are 14 residues in the CDR3. The CDR3 region is CASKDRQDTGELFF. The CDR3 region has the DNA TGTGCCAGCAAGGACCGGCAGGACACCGGGGAGCTGTTTTTT.

This clone was found a few times. The chain employs TRBV6-6 and TRBJ1-6; TRBD1 is a possible D gene (6 bases). The germline CDR1 and CDR2 sequences are MNHNY and SVGAGI (reference sequence). Deletions cut 2 bases from V and 14 bases from J, with 10 bases between. This CDR3 has 12 amino acids. The CDR3: CASSYGGSALHF. Here the CDR3 DNA reads TGTGCCAGCAGTTACGGGGGCTCGGCCCTCCACTTT.

Worth noting for this clone: Sequence at one end of the junction differs from germline and may be a read error. The chain links TRBV30 to TRBJ2-1, with 11 bases fitting TRBD2. This CDR3 has 16 amino acids. Germline V gives CDR1 GTSNPN, CDR2 SVGIG (reference sequence). In DNA form, the CDR3 reads TGTGCCTGGAGCCCCGGGGCTGGGACTAGCGGAGTGGATGGGATCTTC. Protein sequence: CAWSPGAGTSGVDGIF.

This rearrangement joins TRBV13 to TRBJ1-4, with TRBD1 matching over 8 bases. The CDR3 covers 14 residues. V dropped 5 bases and J dropped 2; count of bases not matched to a gene: 1. From germline, CDR1 is PRHDT and CDR2 FYEKMQ (reference sequence). The CDR3 DNA reads TGTGCCAGCAGCCGGACAGGGACTAATGAAAAACTGTTTTTT. Its protein is CASSRTGTNEKLFF.

This chain joins TRBV27 and TRBJ1-4; D gene uncertain. CDR3 length: 15 residues. The V gene's germline CDR1 is MNHEY and CDR2 SMNVEV (reference sequence). Trimming took 1 base from V and 0 from J, leaving 6 bases between them. The CDR3 spells CASSLFWATNEKLFF. The DNA of the CDR3 is TGTGCCAGCAGTTTATTTTGGGCAACTAATGAAAAACTGTTTTTT.

The chain employs TRBV4-1 and TRBJ1-2, with a tentative D call TRBD1 (5 bases). This CDR3 has 16 residues. V lost 0 bases to trimming and J lost 4 bases, with 15 bases between them. Per germline, CDR1 MGHRA and CDR2 YSYEKL. The CDR3 spells CASSQDEGASPYGYTF. CDR3 DNA sequence: TGCGCCAGCAGCCAAGATGAAGGGGCCAGCCCCTATGGCTACACCTTC.

Concerning this clone itself: At the DNA level, this CDR3 is encoded by other sequences in the same sample as well. V and J are TRBV11-2 and TRBJ2-5, with D perhaps matching TRBD2 (5 bases). V gave up 1 base and J gave up 3 bases, with 6 bases separating them. From germline, CDR1 is SGHAT and CDR2 FQNNGV. The CDR3 runs to 13 residues. CDR3 residues: CASSLVGEETQYF. The CDR3 nucleotides are TGTGCCAGCAGCTTAGTGGGAGAAGAGACCCAGTACTTC. Drawing the rest from reference TRBV11-2 and TRBJ2-5, the complete variable domain is EAGVAQSPRYKIIEKRQSVAFWCNPISGHATLYWYQQILGQGPKLLIQFQNNGVVDDSQLPKDRFSAERLKGVDSTLKIQPAKLEDSAVYLCASSLVGEETQYFGPGTRLLVL.

V usage is TRBV4-3 and J usage is TRBJ2-6; D might be TRBD1 (6 bases). CDR3 length equals 18 residues. The germline V gene has CDR1 LGHNA and CDR2 YSLEER. Trimming took off 2 bases at V and 4 bases at J, with 18 bases between the two ends. The CDR3 reads CASSQLTGSLGGANVLTF. DNA for the CDR3: TGCGCCAGCAGCCAACTGACAGGCAGCCTGGGGGGGGCCAACGTCCTGACTTTC.

The rearrangement links TRBV6-1 to TRBJ2-1; 7 nucleotides align to TRBD1. Germline V gives CDR1 MNHNS, CDR2 SASEGT. V trimming: 2 bases; J trimming: 0 bases; junction bases outside the gene matches: 4. The CDR3 is 16 amino acids. This CDR3 reads CASSELTGSSYNEQFF. The CDR3 region has the DNA TGTGCCAGCAGTGAATTGACAGGGTCCTCCTACAATGAGCAGTTCTTC.

The chain recombines TRBV29-1 with TRBJ2-3, with 7 bases that match TRBD2. After removal of 0 bases from V and 1 base from J, the junction contained 4 bases not matched to a gene. This CDR3 has 15 residues. Looked up from germline, CDR1 is SQVTM and CDR2 is ANQGSEA. The CDR3 here is CSVEDLGGGTDTQYF. CDR3 sequence (DNA): TGCAGCGTTGAAGATCTTGGGGGGGGCACAGATACGCAGTATTTT.

The rearrangement links TRBV6-1 to TRBJ2-3, with TRBD2 identical over 15 bases. The V segment lost 4 bases and the J segment 4 bases; nucleotides outside the gene matches: 6. This CDR3 contains 17 residues. In germline, CDR1 is MNHNS, CDR2 SASEGT. CDR3 in DNA: TGTGCCAGCAGTGCGGGACTAGCGGGGGGTTTGTCAGATACGCAGTATTTT. Its protein product is CASSAGLAGGLSDTQYF.

This chain joins TRBV27 and TRBJ2-7; D not certain. This CDR3 region has 16 residues. Germline-derived CDR1 and CDR2 are MNHEY and SMNVEV (reference sequence). Trimming removed 5 bases from V and 3 bases from J, with 20 bases in between. Written as DNA, the CDR3 is TGTGCCAGCAGTCCCCGTATCGGAGATAGGATCTACGAGCAGTACTTC. It is translated as CASSPRIGDRIYEQYF.

The chain carries TRBV7-9 and TRBJ2-2; the match to TRBD1 covers 8 bases. The V segment lost 10 bases and the J segment 4 bases; nucleotides outside the gene matches: 11. This CDR3 is built from 15 residues. Germline assignment: CDR1 SEHNR and CDR2 FQNEAQ (reference sequence). CDR3 DNA: TGTGCCATGCTTTCCGGGACAGGCAGCACCGGGGAGCTGTTTTTT. Amino acids: CAMLSGTGSTGELFF.

The chain has TRBV27 and TRBJ2-7; 12 bases align to TRBD2. CDR1 and CDR2 from the germline V gene are MNHEY and SMNVEV (reference sequence). The CDR3 runs 15 residues. V lost 5 bases, J lost 6 bases, and 8 bases stayed unmatched. CDR3 residues: CASSPLAGGPREQYF. CDR3 DNA sequence: TGTGCCAGCAGTCCACTAGCGGGGGGACCGCGCGAGCAGTACTTC.

The rearrangement joins TRBV4-1 to TRBJ2-7; possible D gene TRBD1, 7 bases. Germline CDR1 is MGHRA and CDR2 is YSYEKL. CDR3 length: 15 residues. Trimming took off 2 bases at V and 4 bases at J, with 15 bases between the two ends. CDR3 sequence: CASSQLQGGKYEQYF. The CDR3, as DNA: TGCGCCAGCAGCCAATTGCAGGGGGGAAAGTACGAGCAGTACTTC.

This chain joins TRBV15 and TRBJ2-1; D call uncertain. Germline values: CDR1 LNHNV, CDR2 YYDKDF (reference sequence). The CDR3 is 11 residues long. Trimming pared 5 bases from V and 8 bases from J, leaving 7 bases between. DNA for the CDR3: TGTGCCACCAGCTTCTCGGATGAGCAGTTCTTC. It is translated as CATSFSDEQFF.